The clone carrying this T cell receptor beta chain turned up a few times. Its antigen is undetermined. The data were obtained in a study of blood T cells in healthy people across ages. Healthy Caucasian individuals from Russia aged about 6 to 95 served as donors. V lost 1 base, J lost 3 bases, and 27 bases lay in between. Germline-derived CDR1 and CDR2 are MGHRA and YSYEKL. This CDR3 is built from 21 residues. Overall study findings and caveats: One million T cells yielded diversity estimates that were considered underestimates. Percentage of naive T cells showed a strong correlation with TCR beta diversity. With age, beta diversity per million T cells declined roughly linearly, significantly by 40 to 50.

It was with a sample-barcoded 5' primer and a J-beta primer mix that a second PCR of about 6 to 11 cycles was run. One entry per CDR3 protein results from TCRdb running MiXCR on the 5' RACE reads. The table records some 1.5 million distinct CDR3 sequences, roughly 27% of them present only once. Specimen: blood. This TCR came from a woman in her thirties in good health. The chain joins TRBV4-1 to TRBJ2-2; tentatively, D is TRBD1 or TRBD2 (8 bases each). CDR3 DNA sequence: TGCGCCAGCAGCCAAGGACCCGGAGGACAGGGCGCGGGGGGCGACACCGGGGAGCTGTTTTTT. Its translation is CASSQGPGGQGAGGDTGELFF.